This T cell receptor (beta chain) came from a study of cytomegalovirus exposure and HLA in healthy donors. Vbeta (60) and Jbeta (13) primers were used in the PCR. The protocol was immunoSEQ multiplex PCR, while the TCRdb copy is restricted to in-frame clones and leaves out a portion. The sample has some 110,000 clones; 55% to 65% are singletons. CDR1 and CDR2 from the germline V gene are SGHTA and FQGNSA. With 5 bases removed from V and 2 bases from J, the gap between germline ends came to 15 bases. There are 15 residues in the CDR3. Study results and limitations: Earlier findings revealed that most TCR beta V segments proved productive either about 90% or about 30% of the time.

Notes on this clone: Its antigen remains unknown.

The sequence was obtained from a woman between 35 and 50 years old in good health and CMV-seropositive. The chain employs TRBV7-2 and TRBJ1-1, with D possibly TRBD1 on 6 matching bases. Sample: PBMCs. CDR3 protein: CASSQPWTANTEAFF. CDR3 DNA: TGTGCCAGCAGCCAACCCTGGACAGCCAACACTGAAGCTTTCTTT.